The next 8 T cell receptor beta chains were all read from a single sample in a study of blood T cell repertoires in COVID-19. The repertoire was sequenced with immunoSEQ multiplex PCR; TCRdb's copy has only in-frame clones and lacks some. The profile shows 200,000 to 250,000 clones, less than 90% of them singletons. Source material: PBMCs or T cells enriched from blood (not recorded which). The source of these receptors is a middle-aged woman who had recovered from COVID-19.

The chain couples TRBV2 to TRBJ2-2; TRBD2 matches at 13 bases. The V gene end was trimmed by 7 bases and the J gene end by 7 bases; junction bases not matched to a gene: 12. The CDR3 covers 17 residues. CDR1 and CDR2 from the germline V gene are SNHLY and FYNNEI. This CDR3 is CASNLLAGGPNGGELFF. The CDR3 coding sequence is TGTGCCAGCAACTTACTAGCGGGAGGGCCTAATGGCGGGGAGCTGTTTTTT.

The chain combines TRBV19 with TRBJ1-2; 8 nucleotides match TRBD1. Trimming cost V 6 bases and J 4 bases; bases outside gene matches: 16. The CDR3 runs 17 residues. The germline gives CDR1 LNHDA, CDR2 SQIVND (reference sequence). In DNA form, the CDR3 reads TGTGCCAGTAGATTGACAGGGGCCGCCCTTTCTACCTATGGCTACACCTTC. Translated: CASRLTGAALSTYGYTF.

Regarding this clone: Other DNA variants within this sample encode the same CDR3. For the CDR3, the DNA is TGTGCCAGCAGCGTAGCAGACAGGACCTATGGCTACACCTTC. Its protein product is CASSVADRTYGYTF. This chain links TRBV9 with TRBJ1-2, with a possible D match to TRBD1 (6 bases). Deletions cut 0 bases from V and 4 bases from J, with 10 bases between. The germline V gene encodes CDR1 SGDLS and CDR2 YYNGEE. There are 14 residues in the CDR3.

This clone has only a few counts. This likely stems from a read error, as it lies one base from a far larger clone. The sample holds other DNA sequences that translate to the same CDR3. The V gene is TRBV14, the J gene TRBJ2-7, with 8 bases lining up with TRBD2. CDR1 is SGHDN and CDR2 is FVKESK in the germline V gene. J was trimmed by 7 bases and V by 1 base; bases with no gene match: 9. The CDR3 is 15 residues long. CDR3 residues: CASSQGPGGGREQYF. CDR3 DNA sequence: TGTGCCAGCAGCCAAGGGCCCGGCGGGGGGAGGGAGCAGTACTTC.

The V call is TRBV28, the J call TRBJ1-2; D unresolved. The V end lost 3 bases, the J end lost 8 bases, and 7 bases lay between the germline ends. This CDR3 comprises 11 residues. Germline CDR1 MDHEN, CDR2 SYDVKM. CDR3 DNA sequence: TGTGCCAGCAGTTTTTTGCGCGGCTACACCTTC. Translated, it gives CASSFLRGYTF.

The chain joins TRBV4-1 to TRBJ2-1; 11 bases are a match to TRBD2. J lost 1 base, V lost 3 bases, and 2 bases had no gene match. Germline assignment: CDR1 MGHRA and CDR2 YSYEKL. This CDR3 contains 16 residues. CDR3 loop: CASSQRTSGSYNEQFF. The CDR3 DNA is TGCGCCAGCAGCCAGCGGACTAGCGGGTCCTACAATGAGCAGTTCTTC.

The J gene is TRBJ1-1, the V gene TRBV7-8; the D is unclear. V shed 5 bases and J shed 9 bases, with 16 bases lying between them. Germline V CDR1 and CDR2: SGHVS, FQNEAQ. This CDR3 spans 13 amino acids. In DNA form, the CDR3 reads TGTGCCAGCAGCCCGAGCGGGGATGGTAAAGCTTTCTTT. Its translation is CASSPSGDGKAFF. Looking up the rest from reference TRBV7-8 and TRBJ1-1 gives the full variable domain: GAGVSQSPRYKVAKRGQDVALRCDPISGHVSLFWYQQALGQGPEFLTYFQNEAQLDKSGLPSDRFFAERPEGSVSTLKIQRTQQEDSAVYLCASSPSGDGKAFFGQGTRLTVV.

The CDR3 is CATSDFKGPYNEQFF. CDR3 DNA: TGTGCCACCAGTGATTTCAAGGGGCCCTACAATGAGCAGTTCTTC. The chain joins TRBV24-1 to TRBJ2-1, with a possible D match to TRBD1 (5 bases). V gave up 1 base and J gave up 2 bases, with 8 bases separating them. CDR3 length: 15 amino acids. Germline V gene lookup returns CDR1 KGHDR and CDR2 SFDVKD.